This T cell receptor (beta chain) was captured by sequencing in a study of early T cells in non-severe SARS-CoV-2 infection. Study-level background: Sequencing used unsorted whole-blood bulk RNA, so chains lack pairing.

Study results and caveats: The VDJdb matching leaned toward anti-spike CD8 responses and overlooked private and CD4 specificities.

This clonotype was observed at least ten times. Its target is not known. In the library, individual cDNA molecules carried attached unique molecular identifiers. Using its own MiXCR run on the 5' RACE reads, TCRdb lists one record per CDR3 protein. The table lists 40,000 to 45,000 distinct CDR3 sequences, under 7.5% of them singletons, with less than 25% in the top ten. Trimming stripped 3 bases from V and 9 bases from J, with 15 bases between. CDR3 length: 13 amino acids. Germline values: CDR1 DFQATT, CDR2 SNEGSKA (reference sequence). The sequenced sample was whole blood, obtained at baseline. The TCR was taken from an adult who was a healthcare worker with PCR-confirmed SARS-CoV-2 infection or an uninfected control (not recorded which). The V and J genes are TRBV20-1 and TRBJ2-4, with D maybe TRBD2 (6 bases). DNA of the CDR3: TGCAGTGCTAGGCAGGGAGTGGGGGGCATTCAGTACTTC. This codes for CSARQGVGGIQYF.